One sample yielded the 25 T cell receptor beta chains listed below, sequenced in a study of blood T cell repertoires in COVID-19. Repertoires were generated with immunoSEQ multiplex PCR, while TCRdb's copy carries only in-frame clones and drops some. The sample records approximately 260,000 clones, about nine tenths being singletons. Sequencing was done on a sample of peripheral blood. These receptors originate from a man aged 50-59 years with acute or convalescent COVID-19.

The rearrangement links TRBV7-2 to TRBJ2-7; TRBD2 agrees at 9 bases. The CDR3 spans 15 residues. Germline trimming cut 5 bases from V and 4 bases from J; bases unmatched to any gene: 9. Germline loops: CDR1 SGHTA, CDR2 FQGNSA. CDR3 DNA sequence: TGTGCCAGCAGCCCCCAAGCTAGCGGGGTATACGAGCAGTACTTC. Amino acids: CASSPQASGVYEQYF. The whole variable domain, remainder taken from reference TRBV7-2 and TRBJ2-7, is GAGVSQSPSNKVTEKGKDVELRCDPISGHTALYWYRQSLGQGLEFLIYFQGNSAPDKSGLPSDRFSAERTGGSVSTLTIQRTQQEDSAVYLCASSPQASGVYEQYFGPGTRLTVT.

About this clone: This CDR3 is also generated by other DNA sequences in the sample. This chain joins TRBV6-5 and TRBJ1-2; D remains ambiguous. The CDR3 is 14 amino acids. V gave up 0 bases and J gave up 2 bases, with 7 bases separating them. The germline gives CDR1 MNHEY, CDR2 SVGAGI. This chain's CDR3 is CASSYSSGNYGYTF. CDR3 DNA: TGTGCCAGCAGTTACTCGTCGGGAAACTATGGCTACACCTTC.

This chain joins TRBV18 and TRBJ2-7; possible D gene TRBD1, 5 bases. CDR1 and CDR2 (germline): KGHSH, LQKENI. V lost 6 bases to trimming and J lost 3 bases, with 15 bases between them. The CDR3 sequence is 14 residues long. CDR3 region: CASSSDTEIYEQYF. In nucleotides, the CDR3 is TGTGCCAGCTCCTCGGACACAGAAATCTACGAGCAGTACTTC.

J is TRBJ1-6 and V is TRBV3-1 (or the pseudogene TRBV3-2), with D perhaps TRBD1 (6 bases). V dropped 2 bases and J dropped 11 bases, with 7 bases sitting between them. Looked up from germline, CDR1 is LGHDT and CDR2 is YNNKEL (reference sequence). This CDR3 contains 12 residues. CDR3 in amino acids: CASSQQGTPLHF. CDR3 in DNA: TGTGCCAGCAGCCAACAGGGGACACCCCTCCACTTT.

This sequence joins TRBV6-4 and TRBJ2-1, with D maybe TRBD2 (6 bases). V was cut by 0 bases and J by 5 bases, with 11 bases left in between. Germline CDR1 and CDR2: MRHNA and SNTAGT. CDR3 length: 15 amino acids. This CDR3 is CASSDSSTRNNEQFF. The CDR3 nucleotides read TGTGCCAGCAGTGACTCTTCGACTAGGAACAATGAGCAGTTCTTC.

The CDR3 nucleotides read TGTGCCAGCAGCGGGGGGCTAACCCCTAGGTATGGCTACACCTTC. Translated, it gives CASSGGLTPRYGYTF. The rearrangement links TRBV9 to TRBJ1-2; TRBD1 is a possible D gene (6 bases). The V gene's germline CDR1 is SGDLS and CDR2 YYNGEE. CDR3 length: 15 residues. Trimming removed 3 bases at V and 5 bases at J, with 17 bases between.

This clone has more than one count but fewer than ten. The CDR3 DNA reads TGTGCCAGCAGTGGCGGGGACAGATCTTCCTATGGCTACACCTTC. Translated: CASSGGDRSSYGYTF. This rearrangement joins TRBV28 to TRBJ1-2; 7 positions agree with TRBD1. Germline V gene lookup returns CDR1 MDHEN and CDR2 SYDVKM. CDR3 length: 15 residues. V trimming: 5 bases; J trimming: 4 bases; junction bases outside the gene matches: 10.

This clone was counted a few times. The chain uses TRBV7-9 and TRBJ1-6, with TRBD1 as a possible D gene (5 bases). The CDR3 consists of 17 residues. Germline lookup yields CDR1 SEHNR and CDR2 FQNEAQ (reference sequence). With 4 bases removed from V and 4 bases from J, the gap between germline ends came to 17 bases. The CDR3 region has the DNA TGTGCCAGCAGCTCGCCCGGGACTGACGCTTATAATTCACCCCTCCACTTT. Translating it yields CASSSPGTDAYNSPLHF.

This chain uses TRBV11-2 with TRBJ1-3, with D unclear. The CDR3 has 12 amino acids. V was cut by 5 bases and J by 0 bases, with 2 bases left in between. Germline assignment: CDR1 SGHAT and CDR2 FQNNGV. CDR3 protein: CASSLSGNTIYF. CDR3 DNA: TGTGCCAGCAGCCTCTCTGGAAACACCATATATTTT.

In this sample, this clone turned up once. The chain couples TRBV27 to TRBJ1-2, with D possibly matching TRBD1 (5 bases). CDR3 length: 12 amino acids. CDR1 is MNHEY and CDR2 is SMNVEV in the germline V gene (reference sequence). Between the trimmed V and J ends, which lost 5 bases and 2 bases, there was a span of 6 bases. CDR3 nucleotide sequence: TGTGCCAGCAGTCAGGGCAACTATGGCTACACCTTC. Translating gives CASSQGNYGYTF.

This clone showed up just a few times. The chain has TRBV5-1 and TRBJ1-1; the match to TRBD1 covers 7 bases. The CDR3 contains 15 residues. The J segment lost 0 bases and the V segment lost 3 bases, leaving 5 bases of the junction unmatched. Germline V CDR1 and CDR2: SGHRS, YFSETQ. The CDR3 nucleotides are TGCGCCAGCAGCTCCCCGGGACAGTTGAACACTGAAGCTTTCTTT. Residues: CASSSPGQLNTEAFF.

The chain combines TRBV11-2 with TRBJ2-7, with 8 nucleotides matching TRBD1. The CDR3 loop spans 14 amino acids. After removal of 4 bases from V and 2 bases from J, the junction contained 4 bases not matched to a gene. Germline V gives CDR1 SGHAT, CDR2 FQNNGV. CDR3 DNA: TGTGCCAGCAGCTCGACAGGGGCACCCTACGAGCAGTACTTC. It codes for CASSSTGAPYEQYF.

The chain links TRBV30 to TRBJ1-5, with 9 bases fitting TRBD1. This CDR3 spans 14 amino acids. Trimming took 1 base from V and 5 from J; bases not matched to a gene: 3. Germline V gene lookup returns CDR1 GTSNPN and CDR2 SVGIG (reference sequence). The chain's CDR3 is CAWSADRGDQPQHF. In nucleotides, the CDR3 is TGTGCCTGGAGTGCAGACAGGGGGGATCAGCCCCAGCATTTT.

CDR3 residues: CASTVNSNQPQHF. CDR3 DNA sequence: TGTGCCAGCACAGTTAATAGCAATCAGCCCCAGCATTTT. The chain carries TRBV2 and TRBJ1-5; D unresolved. The CDR3 spans 13 residues. Germline CDR1 is SNHLY and CDR2 is FYNNEI. The V end was cut by 7 bases, the J end by 0 bases, with 7 bases between.

The V call is TRBV10-3, the J call TRBJ1-2; 11 bases align to TRBD1. Germline V gene data show CDR1 as ENHRY and CDR2 as SYGVKD. The CDR3 covers 17 residues. J lost 8 bases, V lost 11 bases, and 22 bases had no gene match. The CDR3 sequence is CAGGPHGRTGGNDGYTF. In DNA, the CDR3 is TGTGCCGGCGGACCCCATGGGAGGACAGGGGGCAACGACGGCTACACCTTC.

For this clone: At one boundary the junction diverges from the germline segment, which might be a read error. V gene TRBV7-7 combines with J gene TRBJ2-2; 7 bases map to TRBD1. This CDR3 region has 19 residues. Germline values: CDR1 SSHAT, CDR2 FNYEAQ (reference sequence). The CDR3 DNA follows: TGTGCTAGCAGCCCTAACTTCCCTATCGGGACAGCTAACACCGGGGAGCTGTTTTTT. It specifies CASSPNFPIGTANTGELFF. Full variable domain (missing parts from reference TRBV7-7 and TRBJ2-2): GAGVSQSPRYKVTKRGQDVTLRCDPISSHATLYWYQQALGQGPEFLTYFNYEAQPDKSGLPSDRFSAERPEGSISTLTIQRTEQRDSAMYRCASSPNFPIGTANTGELFFGEGSRLTVL.

This chain links TRBV24-1 with TRBJ2-5, with 9 bases matching TRBD1. V gave up 5 bases and J gave up 5 bases; unmatched junction bases: 5. Germline V gene lookup returns CDR1 KGHDR and CDR2 SFDVKD. CDR3 size: 14 residues. CDR3 sequence (DNA): TGTGCCACCAGTGCCACAGGGGGCGCGGAGACCCAGTACTTC. It specifies CATSATGGAETQYF.

CDR3 DNA sequence: TGTGCCAGTAAAACAGACTACAGCACTGAAGCTTTCTTT. This encodes CASKTDYSTEAFF. The chain is built from TRBV19 and TRBJ1-1; D call uncertain. The V gene lost 7 bases and the J gene lost 4 bases, with 13 bases spanning the gap. The CDR3 is 13 amino acids. Germline assignment: CDR1 LNHDA and CDR2 SQIVND (reference sequence).

This chain joins TRBV12-3 or TRBV12-4 and TRBJ1-1; the D is unclear. The CDR3 loop spans 12 amino acids. V lost 6 bases and J lost 10, with 15 bases in between. The CDR3 reads CASSLPAEGAFF. The CDR3 coding sequence is TGTGCCAGCAGCCTGCCCGCTGAGGGAGCTTTCTTT.

The genes are TRBV6-5 and TRBJ1-2; 10 bases agree with TRBD1. Unmatched junction bases numbered 12, after V lost 10 bases and J lost 4 bases. The CDR3 consists of 15 residues. Per the germline V gene, CDR1 is MNHEY and CDR2 is SVGAGI. This CDR3 reads CATPTGGLEIYGYTF. The CDR3 nucleotides are TGTGCCACACCGACAGGGGGCCTAGAAATCTATGGCTACACCTTC.

The chain has TRBV5-6 and TRBJ2-3; the match to TRBD2 covers 7 bases. The J segment lost 4 bases and the V segment lost 1 base, leaving 12 bases of the junction unmatched. This CDR3 spans 17 amino acids. CDR1 is SGHDT and CDR2 is YYEEEE in the germline V gene. The CDR3 bases are TGTGCCAGCAGCTTGTTAGGCCTAGCGGAGACACCAGATACGCAGTATTTT. It codes for CASSLLGLAETPDTQYF. Variable domain in full (rest from reference TRBV5-6 and TRBJ2-3): DAGVTQSPTHLIKTRGQQVTLRCSPKSGHDTVSWYQQALGQGPQFIFQYYEEEERQRGNFPDRFSGHQFPNYSSELNVNALLLGDSALYLCASSLLGLAETPDTQYFGPGTRLTVL.

V usage is TRBV5-4 and J usage is TRBJ2-1; TRBD2 matches at 10 bases. CDR3 length: 15 residues. J lost 6 bases, V lost 4 bases, and 7 bases had no gene match. CDR1 SGHNT and CDR2 YYREEE come from the germline V gene (reference sequence). The CDR3 sequence is CASSGSGGAFNEQFF. DNA for the CDR3: TGTGCCAGCAGCGGAAGCGGGGGGGCTTTCAATGAGCAGTTCTTC.

This sequence joins TRBV9 and TRBJ2-5, with 13 bases that match TRBD2. Germline V gives CDR1 SGDLS, CDR2 YYNGEE. There are 15 residues in the CDR3. Losses at the gene ends were 4 bases for V and 7 bases for J; bases not matched to a gene: 7. The CDR3 here is CASSPRLAGGWTQYF. Here the CDR3 DNA reads TGTGCCAGCAGCCCCCGACTAGCGGGGGGTTGGACCCAGTACTTC.

This sequence joins TRBV7-3 and TRBJ2-5; a possible D gene is TRBD2 (6 bases). CDR3 length: 17 amino acids. V was pared by 1 base and J by 3 bases, with 18 bases between. CDR1 and CDR2 (germline): SGHTA, FQGTGA. CDR3: CASSLSLRRDGEETQYF. The CDR3 region has the DNA TGTGCCAGCAGCTTAAGTCTGAGGAGGGACGGAGAAGAGACCCAGTACTTC.

The chain uses TRBV9 and TRBJ1-1; D may be TRBD1 (5 bases). The CDR3 is 14 amino acids. V dropped 3 bases and J dropped 0 bases, with 9 bases sitting between them. Germline loops: CDR1 SGDLS, CDR2 YYNGEE. The CDR3 bases are TGTGCCAGCAGCGAGGACACGATGAACACTGAAGCTTTCTTT. It yields the protein CASSEDTMNTEAFF.